This T cell receptor beta chain is from a study of blood T cells in healthy people across ages. Regarding the study as a whole: Possibly, changes in expanded clonotypes were confounded because donor CMV status was unknown. It was not possible, with unsorted PBMCs, to conclusively compare naive and antigen-experienced cells.

The table lists this clonotype with a few counts. Its target is not known. A second about 7 to 12 cycle PCR used barcoded and J-beta primers. A 12-random-nucleotide template-switch adaptor tagged each cDNA molecule. TCRdb recomputed calls from the 5' RACE reads with MiXCR, one row per CDR3 protein. The sample has 1.5 million to 2 million distinct CDR3 sequences; 28% are singletons. This TCR derives from a woman younger than 45 in good health. Material: blood.

The CDR3 sequence is CASSDGTSTDTQYF. The CDR3 nucleotides read TGTGCCAGCAGTGATGGGACGAGCACAGATACGCAGTATTTT. The rearrangement links TRBV25-1 to TRBJ2-3; perhaps D is TRBD1 or TRBD2 (5 bases each). CDR1 and CDR2 (germline): MGHDK, SYGVNS. CDR3 length equals 14 residues. V gave up 3 bases and J gave up 0 bases, with 7 bases separating them.